A selection of T cell receptor beta chains follows, all from one sample in a study of CD8 T cells in ankylosing spondylitis. TCRdb reprocessed the 5' RACE reads with MiXCR, giving one entry per CDR3 protein. Found here are some 840,000 distinct CDR3 sequences, 12% of them singletons; the top ten hold just over 0.5%. The sequenced sample consisted of blood, either unsorted or a sorted T cell fraction (not recorded which). Receptors were obtained from a male donor with ankylosing spondylitis. The CDR3 runs from the conserved cysteine through the conserved F or W. D genes are given only for firm matches. A row's size may be missing; if present it is once, few, many or a size class.

V gene: TRBV11-1
J gene: TRBJ1-1
CDR3 length: 20
D gene: .
clone size: few
CDR3 protein: CASSLDPHEVPRHGNTEAFF
CDR3 DNA: TGTGCCAGCAGCTTAGACCCGCATGAAGTCCCTCGCCACGGGAACACTGAAGCTTTCTTT

V gene: TRBV10-3
J gene: TRBJ2-3
CDR3 length: 15
D gene: .
clone size: few
CDR3 protein: CAITRGHRRTDTQYF
CDR3 DNA: TGTGCCATCACGCGAGGACACCGGAGGACAGATACGCAGTATTTT

V gene: TRBV5-1
J gene: TRBJ2-5
CDR3 length: 18
D gene: TRBD1
clone size: .
CDR3 protein: CASSSWGDRDGLQETQYF
CDR3 DNA: TGCGCCAGCAGCTCCTGGGGGGACAGGGACGGGTTACAAGAGACCCAGTACTTC

V gene: TRBV18
J gene: TRBJ2-7
CDR3 length: 13
D gene: .
clone size: few
CDR3 protein: CASLNAEYHEQYF
CDR3 DNA: TGTGCCAGCTTGAATGCGGAGTACCACGAGCAGTACTTC

V gene: TRBV4-1
J gene: TRBJ2-5
CDR3 length: 14
D gene: .
clone size: .
CDR3 protein: CASSQDLRVETQYF
CDR3 DNA: TGCGCCAGCAGCCAAGACCTCAGGGTCGAGACCCAGTACTTC

V gene: TRBV7-8
J gene: TRBJ2-7
CDR3 length: 16
D gene: .
clone size: few
CDR3 protein: CASSPLGLPSSYEQYF
CDR3 DNA: TGTGCCAGCAGCCCCTTGGGACTCCCCAGCTCCTACGAGCAGTACTTC

V gene: TRBV20-1
J gene: TRBJ2-7
CDR3 length: 12
D gene: .
clone size: .
CDR3 protein: CSANERSYEQYF
CDR3 DNA: TGCAGTGCAAACGAGAGGAGCTACGAGCAGTACTTC

V gene: TRBV20-1
J gene: TRBJ2-7
CDR3 length: 10
D gene: .
clone size: .
CDR3 protein: CSARDIGQYF
CDR3 DNA: TGCAGTGCTAGAGATATCGGGCAGTACTTC

V gene: TRBV5-6
J gene: TRBJ2-1
CDR3 length: 17
D gene: TRBD1
clone size: few
CDR3 protein: CASSVLQTGGIYNEQFF
CDR3 DNA: TGTGCCAGCAGCGTCCTACAGACAGGGGGGATCTACAATGAGCAGTTCTTC

V gene: TRBV15
J gene: TRBJ1-3
CDR3 length: 14
D gene: .
clone size: few
CDR3 protein: CATSRRTDGNTIYF
CDR3 DNA: TGTGCCACCAGCAGACGGACGGACGGAAACACCATATATTTT

V gene: TRBV5-1
J gene: TRBJ2-3
CDR3 length: 14
D gene: TRBD2
clone size: .
CDR3 protein: CASTETSGGNTQYF
CDR3 DNA: TGCGCCAGTACCGAGACTAGCGGGGGGAATACGCAGTATTTT

V gene: TRBV10-3
J gene: TRBJ2-5
CDR3 length: 13
D gene: .
clone size: .
CDR3 protein: CAIRGAGTETQYF
CDR3 DNA: TGTGCCATCAGGGGGGCCGGGACGGAGACCCAGTACTTC

V gene: TRBV6-5
J gene: TRBJ2-7
CDR3 length: 17
D gene: .
clone size: .
CDR3 protein: CASSYSTPPGPFYEQYF
CDR3 DNA: TGTGCCAGCAGTTACTCTACGCCCCCTGGGCCCTTCTACGAGCAGTACTTC

V gene: TRBV7-2
J gene: TRBJ2-6
CDR3 length: 16
D gene: .
clone size: many
CDR3 protein: CASSSGQTSGANVLTF
CDR3 DNA: TGTGCCAGCAGCTCAGGACAGACCTCTGGGGCCAACGTCCTGACTTTC

V gene: TRBV6-5
J gene: TRBJ2-2
CDR3 length: 15
D gene: .
clone size: few
CDR3 protein: CASSYFGDDTGELFF
CDR3 DNA: TGTGCCAGCAGTTACTTTGGGGACGATACCGGGGAGCTGTTTTTT

V gene: TRBV4-3
J gene: TRBJ2-7
CDR3 length: 15
D gene: .
clone size: .
CDR3 protein: CASSQDSRGQWEQYF
CDR3 DNA: TGCGCCAGCAGCCAAGATTCCAGGGGCCAGTGGGAGCAGTACTTC

V gene: TRBV20-1
J gene: TRBJ2-1
CDR3 length: 11
D gene: .
clone size: .
CDR3 protein: CSAPSYNEQFF
CDR3 DNA: TGCAGTGCTCCATCCTACAATGAGCAGTTCTTC

V gene: TRBV6-1
J gene: TRBJ2-3
CDR3 length: 14
D gene: TRBD1
clone size: few
CDR3 protein: CASSPDRGYDTQYF
CDR3 DNA: TGTGCCAGCAGCCCGGACAGGGGCTATGATACGCAGTATTTT

V gene: TRBV20-1
J gene: TRBJ2-5
CDR3 length: 14
D gene: TRBD2
clone size: .
CDR3 protein: CSASLAGGIEAQYF
CDR3 DNA: TGCAGTGCTAGCTTAGCGGGAGGGATAGAGGCCCAGTACTTC

V gene: TRBV25-1
J gene: TRBJ2-5
CDR3 length: 13
D gene: .
clone size: many
CDR3 protein: CASRRGWEETQYF
CDR3 DNA: TGTGCCAGCAGAAGGGGGTGGGAAGAGACCCAGTACTTC

V gene: TRBV29-1
J gene: TRBJ2-3
CDR3 length: 16
D gene: TRBD2
clone size: many
CDR3 protein: CSVDGAGAGGTDTQYF
CDR3 DNA: TGCAGCGTTGATGGGGCCGGGGCGGGAGGAACAGATACGCAGTATTTT

V gene: TRBV12-3/TRBV12-4
J gene: TRBJ2-3
CDR3 length: 14
D gene: .
clone size: many
CDR3 protein: CASSSSGTRNTQYF
CDR3 DNA: TGTGCCAGCAGTTCCTCCGGGACACGAAATACGCAGTATTTT

V gene: TRBV4-2
J gene: TRBJ2-5
CDR3 length: 14
D gene: .
clone size: few
CDR3 protein: CASSQDYGRETQYF
CDR3 DNA: TGTGCCAGCAGCCAAGACTATGGGCGGGAGACCCAGTACTTC

V gene: TRBV18
J gene: TRBJ2-5
CDR3 length: 13
D gene: .
clone size: .
CDR3 protein: CASSALGLETQYF
CDR3 DNA: TGTGCCAGCTCGGCCCTGGGCCTAGAGACCCAGTACTTC

V gene: TRBV5-1
J gene: TRBJ2-6
CDR3 length: 15
D gene: .
clone size: .
CDR3 protein: CASSSISSGANVLTF
CDR3 DNA: TGCGCCAGCAGCTCCATTAGCTCTGGGGCCAACGTCCTGACTTTC

V gene: TRBV5-1
J gene: TRBJ1-1
CDR3 length: 14
D gene: .
clone size: .
CDR3 protein: CASSQNLFSTEAFF
CDR3 DNA: TGCGCCAGCAGCCAAAATCTTTTCAGCACTGAAGCTTTCTTT

V gene: TRBV7-2
J gene: TRBJ2-2
CDR3 length: 12
D gene: .
clone size: .
CDR3 protein: CASRFRGKELFF
CDR3 DNA: TGTGCCAGCAGGTTTCGCGGGAAGGAGCTGTTTTTT

V gene: TRBV11-3
J gene: TRBJ2-3
CDR3 length: 15
D gene: .
clone size: few
CDR3 protein: CASSPQTGSGNTQYF
CDR3 DNA: TGTGCCAGCAGCCCTCAGACGGGAAGTGGGAATACGCAGTATTTT

V gene: TRBV20-1
J gene: TRBJ1-4
CDR3 length: 14
D gene: .
clone size: few
CDR3 protein: CSARDEASVEKLFF
CDR3 DNA: TGCAGTGCTAGAGATGAGGCCTCGGTAGAAAAACTGTTTTTT

V gene: TRBV18
J gene: TRBJ2-1
CDR3 length: 15
D gene: TRBD2
clone size: once
CDR3 protein: CASSPATSGGHEQFF
CDR3 DNA: TGTGCCAGCTCACCGGCGACTAGCGGGGGCCATGAGCAGTTCTTC

V gene: TRBV6-1
J gene: TRBJ1-1
CDR3 length: 16
D gene: .
clone size: .
CDR3 protein: CASRPSRGSLRTEAFF
CDR3 DNA: TGTGCCAGCAGACCTAGTAGGGGATCCCTGAGAACTGAAGCTTTCTTT

V gene: TRBV5-1
J gene: TRBJ2-1
CDR3 length: 13
D gene: .
clone size: few
CDR3 protein: CASRADPVKGQFF
CDR3 DNA: TGCGCCAGCCGCGCGGACCCTGTCAAAGGGCAGTTCTTC

V gene: TRBV29-1
J gene: TRBJ1-1
CDR3 length: 13
D gene: .
clone size: many
CDR3 protein: CSVEAGIWTEAFF
CDR3 DNA: TGCAGCGTTGAGGCAGGGATCTGGACTGAAGCTTTCTTT

V gene: TRBV7-2
J gene: TRBJ1-6
CDR3 length: 13
D gene: .
clone size: .
CDR3 protein: CASSPLPGSPLHF
CDR3 DNA: TGTGCCAGCAGCCCGTTACCCGGGTCACCCCTCCACTTT

V gene: TRBV20-1
J gene: TRBJ2-7
CDR3 length: 13
D gene: .
clone size: .
CDR3 protein: CSAPHGASYEQYF
CDR3 DNA: TGCAGTGCCCCCCACGGGGCATCCTACGAGCAGTACTTC

V gene: TRBV10-3
J gene: TRBJ2-7
CDR3 length: 14
D gene: TRBD2
clone size: few
CDR3 protein: CAISGSSGSYEQYF
CDR3 DNA: TGTGCCATCAGTGGTTCTAGCGGAAGCTACGAGCAGTACTTC

V gene: TRBV6-2/TRBV6-3
J gene: TRBJ2-7
CDR3 length: 14
D gene: .
clone size: few
CDR3 protein: CASSYRGGPYEQYF
CDR3 DNA: TGTGCCAGCAGTTACAGGGGAGGTCCCTACGAGCAGTACTTC

V gene: TRBV5-1
J gene: TRBJ1-4
CDR3 length: 13
D gene: .
clone size: .
CDR3 protein: CASSLVASEKLFF
CDR3 DNA: TGCGCCAGCAGCTTGGTCGCGTCTGAAAAACTGTTTTTT

V gene: TRBV7-8
J gene: TRBJ2-5
CDR3 length: 13
D gene: .
clone size: .
CDR3 protein: CASSLRQVETQYF
CDR3 DNA: TGTGCCAGCAGCTTACGACAGGTGGAGACCCAGTACTTC

V gene: TRBV6-1
J gene: TRBJ2-1
CDR3 length: 14
D gene: TRBD2
clone size: .
CDR3 protein: CASRQSAGDSEQFF
CDR3 DNA: TGTGCCAGCAGACAGAGTGCGGGAGACAGTGAGCAGTTCTTC

V gene: TRBV20-1
J gene: TRBJ2-1
CDR3 length: 13
D gene: .
clone size: few
CDR3 protein: CSARRGRHNEQFF
CDR3 DNA: TGCAGTGCTAGGAGGGGTAGACACAATGAGCAGTTCTTC

V gene: TRBV5-1
J gene: TRBJ2-7
CDR3 length: 18
D gene: TRBD2
clone size: .
CDR3 protein: CASSLGRGLVRTNYEQYF
CDR3 DNA: TGCGCCAGCAGCCTGGGAAGGGGACTAGTCAGGACCAACTACGAGCAGTACTTC

V gene: TRBV27
J gene: TRBJ1-1
CDR3 length: 12
D gene: .
clone size: .
CDR3 protein: CASSLHQGKAFF
CDR3 DNA: TGTGCCAGCAGTCTTCACCAGGGAAAAGCTTTCTTT

V gene: TRBV4-2
J gene: TRBJ1-5
CDR3 length: 15
D gene: .
clone size: few
CDR3 protein: CASSQDPRGDQPQHF
CDR3 DNA: TGTGCCAGCAGCCAAGACCCACGGGGGGACCAGCCCCAGCATTTT

V gene: TRBV9
J gene: TRBJ2-6
CDR3 length: 17
D gene: .
clone size: .
CDR3 protein: CASSVDGRSSGANVLTF
CDR3 DNA: TGTGCCAGCAGCGTAGATGGCAGAAGCTCTGGGGCCAACGTCCTGACTTTC

V gene: TRBV10-3
J gene: TRBJ2-5
CDR3 length: 12
D gene: .
clone size: few
CDR3 protein: CAISGSRETQYF
CDR3 DNA: TGTGCCATCAGTGGAAGCAGGGAGACCCAGTACTTC

V gene: TRBV6-1
J gene: TRBJ1-1
CDR3 length: 17
D gene: .
clone size: few
CDR3 protein: CASSKSLLGARDTEAFF
CDR3 DNA: TGTGCCAGCAGTAAATCGCTTCTGGGGGCGAGGGACACTGAAGCTTTCTTT

V gene: TRBV20-1
J gene: TRBJ2-7
CDR3 length: 14
D gene: TRBD1
clone size: many
CDR3 protein: CSARRGTAFGEQYF
CDR3 DNA: TGCAGTGCTAGAAGGGGGACAGCCTTTGGCGAGCAGTACTTC

V gene: TRBV10-3
J gene: TRBJ2-3
CDR3 length: 12
D gene: .
clone size: .
CDR3 protein: CAITNREDTQYF
CDR3 DNA: TGTGCCATCACCAACAGGGAAGATACGCAGTATTTT

V gene: TRBV5-1
J gene: TRBJ1-2
CDR3 length: 14
D gene: .
clone size: .
CDR3 protein: CASSSFGSDYGYTF
CDR3 DNA: TGCGCCAGCAGCAGCTTCGGGTCTGACTATGGCTACACCTTC

V gene: TRBV6-1
J gene: TRBJ2-7
CDR3 length: 15
D gene: .
clone size: few
CDR3 protein: CASCQGGSPSYEQYF
CDR3 DNA: TGTGCCAGCTGCCAAGGGGGATCTCCTTCTTACGAGCAGTACTTC

V gene: TRBV6-2/TRBV6-3
J gene: TRBJ2-1
CDR3 length: 12
D gene: .
clone size: few
CDR3 protein: CASSVPALEQFF
CDR3 DNA: TGTGCCAGCAGTGTACCCGCGCTAGAGCAGTTCTTC

V gene: TRBV20-1
J gene: TRBJ2-3
CDR3 length: 14
D gene: TRBD2
clone size: many
CDR3 protein: CSARDAGGADTQYF
CDR3 DNA: TGCAGTGCGAGGGATGCGGGGGGGGCAGATACGCAGTATTTT

V gene: TRBV10-3
J gene: TRBJ1-1
CDR3 length: 14
D gene: .
clone size: few
CDR3 protein: CAITPGLMNTEAFF
CDR3 DNA: TGTGCCATCACCCCGGGACTGATGAACACTGAAGCTTTCTTT

V gene: TRBV10-3
J gene: TRBJ1-2
CDR3 length: 14
D gene: TRBD1
clone size: few
CDR3 protein: CAISVGQGNYGYTF
CDR3 DNA: TGTGCCATCAGTGTTGGACAGGGTAACTATGGCTACACCTTC

V gene: TRBV5-1
J gene: TRBJ2-1
CDR3 length: 17
D gene: TRBD1
clone size: .
CDR3 protein: CASSLARDRGGYNEQFF
CDR3 DNA: TGCGCCAGCAGCTTGGCCCGTGACAGGGGGGGGTACAATGAGCAGTTCTTC

V gene: TRBV6-2/TRBV6-3
J gene: TRBJ1-2
CDR3 length: 14
D gene: .
clone size: few
CDR3 protein: CASTQSLQGGGYTF
CDR3 DNA: TGTGCCAGCACCCAAAGTCTACAGGGTGGAGGCTACACCTTC

V gene: TRBV5-1
J gene: TRBJ2-1
CDR3 length: 14
D gene: TRBD2
clone size: .
CDR3 protein: CASSQEGTSSEQFF
CDR3 DNA: TGCGCCAGCAGCCAGGAAGGGACTAGCAGTGAGCAGTTCTTC